Listed here are 29 T cell receptor beta chains from one sample, sequenced in a study of blood T cell repertoires in COVID-19 (dated by TCRdb to 2018 to 2021). Libraries were made using the immunoSEQ multiplex PCR assay. TCRdb obtained this table from immuneACCESS and retained in-frame rearrangements with V and J assigned. These tables miss some clones; where compared with another copy, unresolved V genes account for less than half of the shortfall, and the remainder is unexplained. For this sample the table gives roughly 200,000 clones, of which roughly 90% were detected only once. The ten largest account for over 15% of the sample. The source material was peripheral blood. Every receptor here comes from a man aged 50 to 59 with COVID-19, enrolled during active disease.

J is TRBJ2-7 and V is TRBV6-5, with TRBD1 matching 10 bases. CDR1 is MNHEY, CDR2 SVGAGI, per germline. After removal of 2 bases from V and 2 bases from J, the junction contained 3 bases not matched to a gene. This CDR3 is built from 15 residues. DNA for the CDR3: TGTGCCAGCAGTTACCGAGGACAGGGGGCCTACGAGCAGTACTTC. Translation: CASSYRGQGAYEQYF.

The rearrangement uses TRBV5-1 and TRBJ2-2; 8 nucleotides agree with TRBD2. The CDR3 is 16 residues long. Germline loops: CDR1 SGHRS, CDR2 YFSETQ. V was pared by 6 bases and J by 6 bases, with 13 bases of the junction left unmatched. Here the CDR3 reads CASNPAGTSYPGELFF. The CDR3 DNA reads TGCGCCAGCAACCCCGCCGGGACTAGTTATCCCGGGGAGCTGTTTTTT.

The rearrangement joins TRBV20-1 to TRBJ1-4, with D perhaps TRBD1 (6 bases). CDR3 length: 13 residues. Germline CDR1 and CDR2: DFQATT and SNEGSKA (reference sequence). V shed 3 bases and J shed 4 bases, with 9 bases lying between them. The CDR3 DNA sequence: TGCAGTGCTAGTTTAGGGGGTAATGAAAAACTGTTTTTT. It yields the protein CSASLGGNEKLFF.

This chain uses TRBV14 with TRBJ2-5, with 8 positions matching TRBD2. Germline trimming cut 1 base from V and 1 base from J; bases unmatched to any gene: 14. The CDR3 is 19 residues long. CDR1 is SGHDN and CDR2 is FVKESK in the germline V gene. CDR3 region: CASSQGTGGAPRLQETQYF. The CDR3, as DNA: TGTGCCAGCAGCCAAGGAACGGGGGGGGCTCCACGGCTCCAAGAGACCCAGTACTTC.

This chain joins TRBV5-4 and TRBJ1-2; D is unclear. Per germline, CDR1 SGHNT and CDR2 YYREEE (reference sequence). This CDR3 contains 15 residues. V lost 2 bases, J lost 2 bases, and 13 bases lay in between. CDR3 sequence reads: CASSLEPGSNYGYTF. The CDR3 DNA reads as TGTGCCAGCAGCTTAGAGCCGGGGTCCAACTATGGCTACACCTTC.

The V gene is TRBV10-3, the J gene TRBJ2-7, with 15 bases lining up with TRBD2. The CDR3 is made up of 19 amino acids. Unmatched junction bases numbered 15, after V lost 3 bases and J lost 6 bases. Per germline, CDR1 ENHRY and CDR2 SYGVKD. CDR3 sequence reads: CAISDSPGLAGGPVSEQYF. CDR3 DNA: TGTGCCATCAGTGATTCTCCCGGACTAGCGGGAGGGCCGGTCAGCGAGCAGTACTTC.

V usage is TRBV7-9 and J usage is TRBJ2-7; 9 nucleotides line up with TRBD1. The CDR3 consists of 13 residues. V trimming: 7 bases; J trimming: 4 bases; junction bases outside the gene matches: 5. Germline CDR1 reads SEHNR; CDR2 reads FQNEAQ (reference sequence). The DNA of the CDR3 is TGTGCCAGCACCGGGACAGGGTTATACGAGCAGTACTTC. Amino acids: CASTGTGLYEQYF.

The chain is built from TRBV6-1 and TRBJ2-7, with D perhaps matching TRBD1 (6 bases). The CDR3 runs 13 residues. Germline-derived CDR1 and CDR2 are MNHNS and SASEGT. V lost 2 bases and J 6 bases, leaving 11 bases between the germline ends. The CDR3 here is CASSERTGFEQYF. The CDR3 DNA reads as TGTGCCAGCAGTGAAAGAACAGGGTTCGAGCAGTACTTC.

The rearrangement joins TRBV18 to TRBJ1-4; maybe TRBD1 (5 bases). The CDR3 spans 16 residues. Germline V gene lookup returns CDR1 KGHSH and CDR2 LQKENI. Trimming took 4 bases from V and 8 from J, leaving 20 bases between them. CDR3 coding DNA: TGTGCCAGCTCACAGTTTTCGGGGGAAGTCGGCGAAAAACTGTTTTTT. Amino acid sequence: CASSQFSGEVGEKLFF.

The rearrangement links TRBV7-9 to TRBJ2-3; 8 bases agree with TRBD2. Trimming at V came to 8 bases and at J to 0 bases, leaving 1 base not matched to a gene. The CDR3 totals 13 residues. The V gene's germline CDR1 is SEHNR and CDR2 FQNEAQ (reference sequence). CDR3 loop: CASRLASTDTQYF. The CDR3 nucleotides read TGTGCCAGCCGACTAGCGAGCACAGATACGCAGTATTTT.

The chain recombines TRBV7-3 with TRBJ1-1, with D uncertain. The germline V gene has CDR1 SGHTA and CDR2 FQGTGA. Trimming removed 0 bases from V and 3 bases from J, with 8 bases in between. CDR3 length: 14 amino acids. CDR3 nucleotide sequence: TGTGCCAGCAGCTTAACAGCGGGAGACACTGAAGCTTTCTTT. Translating it yields CASSLTAGDTEAFF. The entire variable domain, with the rest obtained from reference TRBV7-3 and TRBJ1-1, is as follows: GAGVSQTPSNKVTEKGKYVELRCDPISGHTALYWYRQSLGQGPEFLIYFQGTGAADDSGLPNDRFFAVRPEGSVSTLKIQRTERGDSAVYLCASSLTAGDTEAFFGQGTRLTVV.

The V and J genes are TRBV9 and TRBJ2-3; TRBD2 matches 9 bases. The CDR3 extends over 17 amino acids. Per the germline V gene, CDR1 is SGDLS and CDR2 is YYNGEE. J was trimmed by 3 bases and V by 0 bases; bases with no gene match: 8. The DNA of the CDR3 is TGTGCCAGCAGCGTAGCAGCTCTAGCGGGGTCAACAGATACGCAGTATTTT. This codes for CASSVAALAGSTDTQYF.

The chain joins TRBV11-2 to TRBJ2-7, with TRBD1 matching over 8 bases. The CDR3 sequence is 15 residues long. The V gene's germline CDR1 is SGHAT and CDR2 FQNNGV. The V segment lost 5 bases and the J segment 7 bases; nucleotides outside the gene matches: 13. DNA for the CDR3: TGTGCCAGCAGCCTCTACTCAGGGGGCCTAGGGGAGCAGTACTTC. It codes for CASSLYSGGLGEQYF.

The gene calls are TRBV5-6 and TRBJ1-6; a possible D gene is TRBD1 (5 bases). Germline V gives CDR1 SGHDT, CDR2 YYEEEE. The CDR3 has 19 amino acids. Trimming removed 0 bases from V and 3 bases from J, with 19 bases in between. As DNA, the CDR3 is TGTGCCAGCAGCTTGGCCGGAACTCCGGGACTACTCTATAATTCACCCCTCCACTTT. It codes for CASSLAGTPGLLYNSPLHF.

The rearrangement links TRBV15 to TRBJ2-1, with a possible D match to TRBD2 (5 bases). The V gene's germline CDR1 is LNHNV and CDR2 YYDKDF (reference sequence). The CDR3 covers 16 residues. V lost 0 bases to trimming and J lost 5 bases, with 14 bases between them. In nucleotides, the CDR3 is TGTGCCACCAGCAGAGAACTAGGGTGGTCCAACAATGAGCAGTTCTTC. As protein: CATSRELGWSNNEQFF.

The V gene is TRBV4-1, the J gene TRBJ2-1, with D maybe TRBD1 (5 bases). V was shortened by 7 bases and J by 3 bases, with 13 bases between the two germline ends. Germline-derived CDR1 and CDR2 are MGHRA and YSYEKL. This CDR3 is 14 amino acids long. CDR3 sequence: CASNLARDYNEQFF. As DNA, the CDR3 is TGCGCCAGCAATTTGGCCAGGGACTACAATGAGCAGTTCTTC.

The CDR3 coding sequence is TGTGCCAGCAGCTTAGCCTCCCCGACAGGGGATAGCACAGATACGCAGTATTTT. As protein: CASSLASPTGDSTDTQYF. The chain recombines TRBV11-1 with TRBJ2-3; 8 bases are a match to TRBD1. Germline-derived CDR1 and CDR2 are SGHAT and FQDESV (reference sequence). V lost 0 bases, J lost 0 bases, and 8 bases stayed unmatched. The CDR3 extends over 18 amino acids.

The V call is TRBV7-2, the J call TRBJ2-5, with D tentatively TRBD2 (6 bases). Trimming cost V 3 bases and J 5 bases, with 19 bases left between them. The length of the CDR3 is 16 residues. Germline V gene lookup returns CDR1 SGHTA and CDR2 FQGNSA. CDR3 in DNA: TGTGCCAGCAGCTTCGGGCAGTTTCCCGCGGGGGAGACCCAGTACTTC. Translating gives CASSFGQFPAGETQYF.

This chain links TRBV4-3 with TRBJ2-5; TRBD1 matches at 10 bases. The CDR3 contains 16 residues. V shed 0 bases, J shed 4 bases, and the junction held 5 bases outside the gene matches. Germline assignment: CDR1 LGHNA and CDR2 YSLEER. The CDR3 bases are TGCGCCAGCAGCCAAGATACGGGACAGGGGTTAGAGACCCAGTACTTC. Its translation: CASSQDTGQGLETQYF.

The CDR3 nucleotides read TGCGCCAGCAGCCAAGTGGGCTTAGGCGCCTACAATGAGCAGTTCTTC. It specifies CASSQVGLGAYNEQFF. The J gene is TRBJ2-1, the V gene TRBV4-1; D gene unclear. The CDR3 runs 16 residues. Trimming removed 1 base from V and 2 bases from J, with 12 bases in between. Germline V gene lookup returns CDR1 MGHRA and CDR2 YSYEKL.

The chain carries TRBV7-2 and TRBJ2-1; 10 nucleotides line up with TRBD2. Trimming cost V 4 bases and J 3 bases; bases outside gene matches: 3. The germline V gene has CDR1 SGHTA and CDR2 FQGNSA. The CDR3 is 15 amino acids. The CDR3 loop is CASSSAGGLYNEQFF. The DNA for the CDR3 is TGTGCCAGCAGCTCAGCGGGGGGGCTCTACAATGAGCAGTTCTTC.

The chain combines TRBV11-1 with TRBJ1-3; D is unresolved. Looked up from germline, CDR1 is SGHAT and CDR2 is FQDESV (reference sequence). Trimming shortened V by 8 bases and J by 1 base, and 6 bases separated the two germline ends. The CDR3 runs 12 residues. The CDR3 reads CASGESGNTIYF. The DNA for the CDR3 is TGTGCCAGCGGGGAGTCTGGAAACACCATATATTTT.

The V and J genes are TRBV5-5 and TRBJ1-2; D may be TRBD1 (6 bases). The germline V gene has CDR1 SGHKS and CDR2 YYEKEE (reference sequence). This CDR3 region has 15 residues. V was shortened by 3 bases and J by 8 bases, with 20 bases between the two germline ends. This CDR3 is CASSSQVGDMRGYTF. DNA of the CDR3: TGTGCCAGCAGCTCCCAGGTCGGGGACATGAGGGGCTACACCTTC. Full variable domain (rest looked up from reference TRBV5-5 and TRBJ1-2): DAGVTQSPTHLIKTRGQQVTLRCSPISGHKSVSWYQQVLGQGPQFIFQYYEKEERGRGNFPDRFSARQFPNYSSELNVNALLLGDSALYLCASSSQVGDMRGYTFGSGTRLTVV.

V gene TRBV6-5 combines with J gene TRBJ2-7, with 10 positions matching TRBD1. The CDR3 has 14 amino acids. V gave up 5 bases and J gave up 3 bases; unmatched junction bases: 4. Germline V lookup: CDR1 MNHEY, CDR2 SVGAGI. CDR3 sequence: CASSRGQGNYEQYF. CDR3 coding DNA: TGTGCCAGCAGTAGGGGACAGGGGAACTACGAGCAGTACTTC.

This clone was recorded once. This sequence joins TRBV3-1 (or the pseudogene TRBV3-2) and TRBJ2-1, with TRBD2 matching 8 bases. The CDR3 length is 15 residues. Per the germline V gene, CDR1 is LGHDT and CDR2 is YNNKEL (reference sequence). V lost 8 bases to trimming and J lost 3 bases; unmatched junction nucleotides: 9. The CDR3: CASSPTSGNYNEQFF. In nucleotides, the CDR3 is TGTGCCAGCTCCCCAACTAGCGGAAACTACAATGAGCAGTTCTTC.

The chain recombines TRBV5-1 with TRBJ2-1; TRBD2 aligns across 8 bases. The CDR3 sequence is 17 residues long. The junction had 6 bases not matched to a gene; V was cut back by 0 bases and J by 1 base. Looked up from germline, CDR1 is SGHRS and CDR2 is YFSETQ. The CDR3 protein is CASSLVGSGTSYNEQFF. Here the CDR3 DNA reads TGCGCCAGCAGCTTGGTGGGTAGCGGGACTTCCTACAATGAGCAGTTCTTC. Drawing the rest from reference TRBV5-1 and TRBJ2-1, the complete variable domain is KAGVTQTPRYLIKTRGQQVTLSCSPISGHRSVSWYQQTPGQGLQFLFEYFSETQRNKGNFPGRFSGRQFSNSRSEMNVSTLELGDSALYLCASSLVGSGTSYNEQFFGPGTRLTVL.

The chain uses TRBV19 and TRBJ2-1; 14 bases agree with TRBD2. CDR3 size: 17 residues. V lost 1 base, J lost 9 bases, and 8 bases stayed unmatched. The germline gives CDR1 LNHDA, CDR2 SQIVND (reference sequence). CDR3 region: CASSIGPGLAGDGEQFF. DNA for the CDR3: TGTGCCAGTAGTATAGGACCGGGACTAGCGGGGGACGGTGAGCAGTTCTTC.

V gene TRBV6-1 combines with J gene TRBJ1-2, with D perhaps TRBD1 (6 bases). Germline lookup yields CDR1 MNHNS and CDR2 SASEGT. This CDR3 comprises 13 residues. The V and J ends lost 1 base and 4 bases respectively, with 7 bases between them. CDR3 coding DNA: TGTGCCAGCAGTGAAGTGGGGGCCTATGGCTACACCTTC. Translation: CASSEVGAYGYTF.

This chain links TRBV30 with TRBJ1-5; the match to TRBD1 covers 11 bases. J gave up 6 bases and V 0 bases, and 4 bases lay outside the gene matches. This CDR3 has 15 amino acids. Germline V gene lookup returns CDR1 GTSNPN and CDR2 SVGIG (reference sequence). CDR3 in amino acids: CAWSVRTGGIQPQHF. The DNA of the CDR3 is TGTGCCTGGAGTGTAAGGACAGGGGGCATTCAGCCCCAGCATTTT.